What follows is one T cell receptor beta chain and its context. Its antigen is still unknown. The data were taken from a study of T cell repertoires in cytomegalovirus infection. Overall study context: In the study, CMV epitopes included recently identified HLA-C-restricted and well-studied HLA-B-restricted ones. Regarding the study as a whole: Dominant in the ex vivo response were TCR beta clonotypes restricted by HLA-C and specific for CMV.

TCRdb reprocessed the reads via MiXCR and lists one record per CDR3 protein. The top ten hold 48% of the sample, which has roughly 570,000 distinct CDR3 sequences, 40% seen once. The specimen comprised cultured PBMCs, sampled from culture after CMV antigen stimulation. The source of this sequence is a human donor in good health (CMV status not recorded). Some clones in this sample may be carry-over from other donors' samples.

This CDR3 reads CASSLATGPPPYEQYF. Written as DNA, the CDR3 is TGCGCCAGCAGCTTGGCCACGGGTCCCCCACCCTACGAGCAGTACTTC. The rearrangement links TRBV5-1 to TRBJ2-7; D is uncertain. The CDR3 is made up of 16 amino acids. Trimming shortened V by 0 bases and J by 2 bases, and 15 bases separated the two germline ends. The germline gives CDR1 SGHRS, CDR2 YFSETQ.